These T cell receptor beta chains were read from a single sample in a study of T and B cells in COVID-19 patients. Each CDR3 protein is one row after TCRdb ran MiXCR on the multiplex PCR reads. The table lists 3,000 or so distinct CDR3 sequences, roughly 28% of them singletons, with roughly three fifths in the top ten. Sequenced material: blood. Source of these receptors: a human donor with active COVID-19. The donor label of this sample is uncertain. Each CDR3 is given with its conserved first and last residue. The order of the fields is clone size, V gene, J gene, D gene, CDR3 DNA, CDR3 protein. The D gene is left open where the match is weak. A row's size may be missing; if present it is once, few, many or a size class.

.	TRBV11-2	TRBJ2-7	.	TGTGCCAGCAGCTTAGGTCGGCTGGTGACACGTCCCTACGAGCAGTACTTC	CASSLGRLVTRPYEQYF
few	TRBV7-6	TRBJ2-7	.	TGTGCCAGCAGCCGAACTGGACAGCCCTACGAGCAGTACTTC	CASSRTGQPYEQYF
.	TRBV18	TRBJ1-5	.	TGTGCCAGCTCATCGGACAGCCATTATAGCAATCAGCCCCAGCATTTT	CASSSDSHYSNQPQHF
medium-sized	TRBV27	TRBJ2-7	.	TGTGCCAGCAGTGGAATCGGGCTGAGCTCCTACGAGCAGTACTTC	CASSGIGLSSYEQYF
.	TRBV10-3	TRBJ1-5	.	TGTGCCATCAGTGAGTCGAAGGGTCAGCCCCAGCATTTT	CAISESKGQPQHF
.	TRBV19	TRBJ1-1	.	TGTGCCAGTAGTAGAAGGGCATCAGATAGGAGTGAAGCTTTCTTT	CASSRRASDRSEAFF
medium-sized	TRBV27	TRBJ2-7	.	TGTGCCAGCAGTTTCCACCCGCAGGGGACCTACGAGCAGTACTTC	CASSFHPQGTYEQYF
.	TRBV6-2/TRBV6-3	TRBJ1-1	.	TGTGCCAGCAGTTACGGACAGACCACTGAAGCTTTCTTT	CASSYGQTTEAFF
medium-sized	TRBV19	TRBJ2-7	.	TGTGCCAGTAGTATAAAAGGGAAAGGCCACGAGCAGTACTTC	CASSIKGKGHEQYF
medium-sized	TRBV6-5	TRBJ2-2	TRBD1	TGTGCCAGCAGCCGGGACAGTCTTAACACCGGGGAGCTGTTTTTT	CASSRDSLNTGELFF
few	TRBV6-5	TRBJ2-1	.	TGTGCCAGCAGTTGGGCAGGGCCGGGGGAGCAGTTCTTC	CASSWAGPGEQFF
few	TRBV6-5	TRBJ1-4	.	TGTGCCAGCAGTTACGTTGGGGCGAATGAAAAACTGTTTTTT	CASSYVGANEKLFF
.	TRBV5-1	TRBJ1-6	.	TGCGCCAGCAGCTTGAGGTGGCAGGGAGAGAGGTATAATTCACCCCTCCACTTT	CASSLRWQGERYNSPLHF
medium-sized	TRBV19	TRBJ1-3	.	TGTGCCAGTAGTATAGCCCCTGGAGGAACAACTAGAAACACCATATATTTT	CASSIAPGGTTRNTIYF
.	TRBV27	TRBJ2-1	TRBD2	TGTGCCAGCAGCCGCACTAGCGGGGGGGCCGATGAGCAGTTCTTC	CASSRTSGGADEQFF